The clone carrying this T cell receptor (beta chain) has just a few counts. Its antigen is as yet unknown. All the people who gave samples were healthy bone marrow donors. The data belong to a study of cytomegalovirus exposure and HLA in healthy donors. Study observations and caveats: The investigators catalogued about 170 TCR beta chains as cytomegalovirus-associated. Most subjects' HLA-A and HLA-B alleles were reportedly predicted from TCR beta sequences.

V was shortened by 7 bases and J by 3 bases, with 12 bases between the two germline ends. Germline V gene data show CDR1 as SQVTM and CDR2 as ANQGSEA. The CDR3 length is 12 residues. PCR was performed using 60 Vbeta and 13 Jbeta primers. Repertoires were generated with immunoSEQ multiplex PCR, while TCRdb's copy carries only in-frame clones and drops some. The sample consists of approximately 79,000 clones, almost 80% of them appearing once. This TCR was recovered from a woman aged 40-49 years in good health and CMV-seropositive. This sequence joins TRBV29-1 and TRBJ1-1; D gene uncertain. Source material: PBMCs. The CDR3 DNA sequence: TGCAGCGGATCTGTGTCGGACACTGAAGCTTTCTTT. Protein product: CSGSVSDTEAFF.